These 26 T cell receptor beta chains came from one sample sequenced in a study of blood T cells in healthy people across ages. For the second PCR, which ran for roughly 7 to 11 cycles, a sample-barcoded 5' primer and a J-beta primer mix were used. TCRdb used MiXCR to reprocess the 5' RACE reads, holding one entry per CDR3 protein. There are hundreds of thousands of distinct CDR3 sequences in the sample; around 54% occur only once, and roughly 34% lies in the top ten. The sample was blood. Every receptor here comes from a man between 60 and 75 years old in good health.

The chain recombines TRBV5-1 with TRBJ2-1, with a possible D match to TRBD1 (6 bases). Germline V gene sequence: CDR1 SGHRS, CDR2 YFSETQ. The CDR3 extends over 14 amino acids. The V end was cut by 0 bases, the J end by 5 bases, with 9 bases between. Written as DNA, the CDR3 is TGCGCCAGCAGCTTGGTGGGACAAAACAATGAGCAGTTCTTC. Protein sequence: CASSLVGQNNEQFF.

Ten or more counts support this clonotype. This chain links TRBV10-3 with TRBJ2-2, with unresolved D. Between the trimmed V and J ends, which lost 0 bases and 5 bases, there was a span of 7 bases. From germline, CDR1 is ENHRY and CDR2 SYGVKD. The CDR3 covers 14 residues. The CDR3 DNA reads TGTGCCATCAGTGAGTCGCACTCAACCGGGGAGCTGTTTTTT. Its translation: CAISESHSTGELFF.

This clonotype was detected a few times. V and J are TRBV7-2 and TRBJ1-6; 9 nucleotides match TRBD1. The CDR3 contains 15 residues. The germline V gene has CDR1 SGHTA and CDR2 FQGNSA. The junction had 7 bases not matched to a gene; V was cut back by 5 bases and J by 8 bases. The CDR3 nucleotides are TGTGCCAGCAGCCTCCTTTGGACAGGGGATTCACCCCTCCACTTT. Protein product: CASSLLWTGDSPLHF.

This clonotype was recorded a few times. This chain's CDR3 is CASSLGRLWASGWRNEQFF. CDR3 bases: TGCGCCAGCAGCTTAGGCCGCTTATGGGCTAGCGGGTGGCGGAATGAGCAGTTCTTC. The chain couples TRBV5-1 to TRBJ2-1, with TRBD2 matching over 8 bases. V trimming: 2 bases; J trimming: 7 bases; junction bases outside the gene matches: 20. Germline V gene lookup returns CDR1 SGHRS and CDR2 YFSETQ. CDR3 length: 19 residues.

This chain connects TRBV3-1 to TRBJ1-2; TRBD1 matches at 7 bases. Germline V gene sequence: CDR1 LGHDT, CDR2 YNNKEL (reference sequence). The V gene end was trimmed by 0 bases and the J gene end by 6 bases; junction bases not matched to a gene: 7. The CDR3 runs to 15 residues. The CDR3: CASSQDLRGRNGYTF. The CDR3 bases are TGTGCCAGCAGCCAAGATCTGAGGGGGCGGAATGGCTACACCTTC.

V is TRBV15 and J is TRBJ2-7; no clear D. Between the trimmed V and J ends, which lost 3 bases and 0 bases, there was a span of 9 bases. The CDR3 totals 14 residues. In germline, CDR1 is LNHNV, CDR2 YYDKDF (reference sequence). This CDR3 is CATSRDHGSYEQYF. CDR3 nucleotides: TGTGCCACCAGCAGGGACCATGGCTCCTACGAGCAGTACTTC. The full variable domain, rest sourced from reference TRBV15 and TRBJ2-7, is DAMVIQNPRYQVTQFGKPVTLSCSQTLNHNVMYWYQQKSSQAPKLLFHYYDKDFNNEADTPDNFQSRRPNTSFCFLDIRSPGLGDTAMYLCATSRDHGSYEQYFGPGTRLTVT.

The chain carries TRBV11-2 and TRBJ1-2; perhaps TRBD1 as D (6 bases). Germline assignment: CDR1 SGHAT and CDR2 FQNNGV. Trimming cost V 4 bases and J 5 bases, with 11 bases left between them. The CDR3 sequence is 13 residues long. CDR3 DNA: TGTGCCAGCAGCTCCTTAGGGGGATATGGCTACACCTTC. Its protein is CASSSLGGYGYTF.

This clonotype was observed a few times. The chain uses TRBV6-2 or TRBV6-3 and TRBJ2-3, with 9 bases lining up with TRBD2. CDR1 MNHEY and CDR2 SVGEGT come from the germline V gene. Trimming at V came to 11 bases and at J to 4 bases, leaving 13 bases not matched to a gene. The CDR3 spans 15 residues. Here the CDR3 reads CAGSGGRGVPDTQYF. Written as DNA, the CDR3 is TGTGCCGGAAGCGGGGGGCGCGGAGTTCCAGATACGCAGTATTTT.

The chain employs TRBV10-3 and TRBJ2-3, with D perhaps TRBD1 or TRBD2 (5 bases each). Germline CDR1 is ENHRY and CDR2 is SYGVKD. This CDR3 has 16 residues. With 0 bases removed from V and 0 bases from J, the gap between germline ends came to 10 bases. CDR3: CAISESGGSSTDTQYF. The DNA of the CDR3 is TGTGCCATCAGTGAGTCTGGGGGATCTAGCACAGATACGCAGTATTTT.

The chain uses TRBV11-3 and TRBJ2-1; TRBD2 might be the D (5 bases). Trimming shortened V by 5 bases and J by 1 base, and 12 bases separated the two germline ends. Germline values: CDR1 SGHNT, CDR2 YENEEA. The CDR3 is 15 residues long. The CDR3 here is CASSRLGGSYNEQFF. Here the CDR3 DNA reads TGTGCCAGCAGCCGTCTTGGCGGGTCCTACAATGAGCAGTTCTTC.

The rearrangement joins TRBV24-1 to TRBJ2-2; D is unresolved. CDR1 and CDR2 (germline): KGHDR, SFDVKD. There are 12 residues in the CDR3. V lost 10 bases and J 2 bases, leaving 7 bases between the germline ends. CDR3 coding DNA: TGTGCCACGTCGGTAAACACCGGGGAGCTGTTTTTT. This codes for CATSVNTGELFF.

V and J are TRBV20-1 and TRBJ2-1, with D unresolved. There are 15 residues in the CDR3. The V end lost 0 bases, the J end lost 7 bases, and 16 bases lay between the germline ends. The germline V gene encodes CDR1 DFQATT and CDR2 SNEGSKA (reference sequence). This CDR3 reads CSARDWVAGQNEQFF. The CDR3 nucleotides are TGCAGTGCTAGAGATTGGGTAGCCGGGCAGAATGAGCAGTTCTTC.

In this sample, this clonotype turned up a few times. V and J are TRBV6-5 and TRBJ2-5; 9 nucleotides match TRBD2. CDR1 MNHEY and CDR2 SVGAGI come from the germline V gene. This CDR3 has 15 amino acids. J gave up 1 base and V 4 bases, and 4 bases lay outside the gene matches. The CDR3 DNA sequence: TGTGCCAGCAGTTCGGCGACTAGCGGCCAAGAGACCCAGTACTTC. Protein: CASSSATSGQETQYF.

The gene calls are TRBV3-1 and TRBJ2-3, with TRBD2 matching 10 bases. V lost 4 bases, J lost 3 bases, and 7 bases stayed unmatched. From germline, CDR1 is LGHDT and CDR2 YNNKEL (reference sequence). The CDR3 runs 16 residues. The CDR3 nucleotides read TGTGCCAGCAGCCTTGGACTAGCGGAGGGAACAGATACGCAGTATTTT. It encodes CASSLGLAEGTDTQYF.

CDR3 bases: TGCAGTGCTAGAGTTACAGGGGTTAACATTCAGTACTTC. Amino acid sequence: CSARVTGVNIQYF. V is TRBV20-1 and J is TRBJ2-4, with 7 bases that match TRBD1. The germline V gene has CDR1 DFQATT and CDR2 SNEGSKA (reference sequence). The CDR3 contains 13 residues. The J segment lost 7 bases and the V segment lost 1 base, leaving 4 bases of the junction unmatched.

This sequence joins TRBV5-1 and TRBJ2-3; D not resolved. There are 14 residues in the CDR3. The germline CDR1 and CDR2 sequences are SGHRS and YFSETQ. Trimming removed 7 bases from V and 0 bases from J, with 12 bases in between. The CDR3 spells CASSAALSTDTQYF. CDR3 DNA sequence: TGCGCCAGCTCAGCCGCGCTTAGCACAGATACGCAGTATTTT.

This clonotype turned up a few times. J is TRBJ2-1 and V is TRBV9; D tentatively reads TRBD1 or TRBD2 (5 bases each). V lost 0 bases and J lost 7, with 17 bases in between. There are 16 residues in the CDR3. Germline V gene sequence: CDR1 SGDLS, CDR2 YYNGEE. CDR3 loop: CASSVERARENNEQFF. For the CDR3, the DNA is TGTGCCAGCAGCGTAGAAAGGGCCAGGGAGAATAATGAGCAGTTCTTC.

The genes are TRBV6-6 and TRBJ2-6; possible D gene TRBD2, 5 bases. Germline lookup yields CDR1 MNHNY and CDR2 SVGAGI (reference sequence). The ends were cut back, 8 bases at V and 2 bases at J, with 7 bases in the middle. There are 13 residues in the CDR3. CDR3 DNA: TGTGCCAGCCTGGAGGCTGGGGCCAACGTCCTGACTTTC. Protein: CASLEAGANVLTF.

This chain uses TRBV6-6 with TRBJ1-2; tentative D call: TRBD1 (6 bases). This CDR3 has 16 amino acids. Per the germline V gene, CDR1 is MNHNY and CDR2 is SVGAGI (reference sequence). The V gene lost 2 bases and the J gene lost 7 bases, with 20 bases spanning the gap. The chain's CDR3 is CASSYERGVPQGGYTF. The CDR3 bases are TGTGCCAGCAGTTACGAGAGGGGGGTGCCCCAGGGTGGCTACACCTTC.

The sample holds a few counts of this clonotype. The chain combines TRBV25-1 with TRBJ2-1, with a weak D call TRBD1 (5 bases). Trimming took 3 bases from V and 3 from J, leaving 12 bases between them. CDR1 is MGHDK, CDR2 SYGVNS, per germline. This CDR3 spans 15 amino acids. CDR3 residues: CASSEFAGHYNEQFF. CDR3 sequence (DNA): TGTGCCAGCAGTGAGTTTGCAGGGCACTACAATGAGCAGTTCTTC. Full variable domain (outside the CDR3, taken from reference TRBV25-1 and TRBJ2-1): EADIYQTPRYLVIGTGKKITLECSQTMGHDKMYWYQQDPGMELHLIHYSYGVNSTEKGDLSSESTVSRIRTEHFPLTLESARPSHTSQYLCASSEFAGHYNEQFFGPGTRLTVL.

V and J are TRBV20-1 and TRBJ2-1, with 7 positions matching TRBD2. Trimming at V came to 4 bases and at J to 5 bases, leaving 17 bases not matched to a gene. Germline V gives CDR1 DFQATT, CDR2 SNEGSKA (reference sequence). CDR3 length equals 17 residues. CDR3 DNA sequence: TGCAGTGCTACAGGACTAGGAGGACATCGGGGTAACAATGAGCAGTTCTTC. Translation: CSATGLGGHRGNNEQFF.

This clonotype was counted between two and nine times. V and J are TRBV6-2 or TRBV6-3 and TRBJ1-4; 7 nucleotides match TRBD1. The V gene end was trimmed by 3 bases and the J gene end by 5 bases; junction bases not matched to a gene: 12. This CDR3 has 17 amino acids. CDR1 MNHEY and CDR2 SVGEGT come from the germline V gene. CDR3 in amino acids: CASSYFLHGTENEKLFF. CDR3 DNA sequence: TGTGCCAGCAGTTATTTCCTCCACGGGACAGAGAATGAAAAACTGTTTTTT.

The CDR3 region is CASSEGRDTEAFF. In nucleotides, the CDR3 is TGTGCCAGCAGTGAAGGACGGGACACTGAAGCTTTCTTT. The rearrangement uses TRBV6-1 and TRBJ1-1; no clear D. Germline V gene lookup returns CDR1 MNHNS and CDR2 SASEGT. V lost 1 base and J 3 bases, leaving 6 bases between the germline ends. The CDR3 loop spans 13 amino acids.

The chain links TRBV6-5 to TRBJ2-4, with TRBD1 matching 9 bases. Trimming cost V 6 bases and J 9 bases; bases outside gene matches: 3. Germline V gives CDR1 MNHEY, CDR2 SVGAGI. This CDR3 spans 12 amino acids. The CDR3 loop is CASRDRGCIQYF. The CDR3 DNA follows: TGTGCCAGCAGGGACAGGGGATGCATTCAGTACTTC.

This clonotype was detected only a few times. The V call is TRBV10-3, the J call TRBJ2-7; no definite D call. Germline loops: CDR1 ENHRY, CDR2 SYGVKD. The CDR3 sequence is 14 residues long. The germline V and J ends were trimmed by 6 bases and 3 bases, with 15 bases remaining between them. CDR3 amino acids: CAIRGSDRGYEQYF. The CDR3 DNA reads as TGTGCCATCAGGGGCTCGGACCGAGGCTACGAGCAGTACTTC.

The chain uses TRBV12-3 or TRBV12-4 and TRBJ2-3; D is uncertain. Trimming left V 7 bases short and J 2 bases short, with 13 bases between. The CDR3 has 14 amino acids. The CDR3 DNA reads TGTGCCAGCATACACATTTCCGCCACAGATACGCAGTATTTT. Translation gives CASIHISATDTQYF.